These 11 T cell receptor beta chains were sequenced from one sample in a study of blood T cell repertoires in COVID-19. The protocol was immunoSEQ multiplex PCR, while the TCRdb copy is restricted to in-frame clones and leaves out a portion. The sample lists about 230,000 clones, roughly 85% occurring once. Sequencing was carried out using peripheral blood. Receptors were obtained from a woman in her 70s with active or convalescent COVID-19.

The chain couples TRBV28 to TRBJ2-7; 9 positions match TRBD2. This CDR3 spans 15 amino acids. J was trimmed by 3 bases and V by 2 bases; bases with no gene match: 5. Germline V gene data show CDR1 as MDHEN and CDR2 as SYDVKM. The CDR3 sequence: CASSLGGRAIYEQYF. The CDR3 DNA is TGTGCCAGCAGTTTAGGCGGGAGGGCGATCTACGAGCAGTACTTC.

The chain has TRBV2 and TRBJ1-5; TRBD1 is a possible D gene (5 bases). CDR3 length: 15 residues. Germline V gene data show CDR1 as SNHLY and CDR2 as FYNNEI. Trimming left V 5 bases short and J 2 bases short, with 13 bases between. CDR3 sequence: CASSTLGGGNQPQHF. DNA for the CDR3: TGTGCCAGCAGTACCCTGGGGGGTGGCAATCAGCCCCAGCATTTT.

The chain joins TRBV3-1 (or the pseudogene TRBV3-2) to TRBJ2-7; weak D call: TRBD2 (6 bases). The CDR3 length is 12 residues. Germline V lookup: CDR1 LGHDT, CDR2 YNNKEL (reference sequence). The germline V and J ends were trimmed by 5 bases and 3 bases, with 8 bases remaining between them. As DNA, the CDR3 is TGTGCCAGCAGCTTGCGGGACTACGAGCAGTACTTC. It encodes CASSLRDYEQYF.

The chain uses TRBV28 and TRBJ2-7; 8 nucleotides agree with TRBD1. Trimming took 4 bases from V and 3 from J; bases not matched to a gene: 5. The CDR3 loop spans 14 amino acids. Germline CDR1 and CDR2: MDHEN and SYDVKM. In DNA form, the CDR3 reads TGTGCCAGCAGTTCGACAGGGGATATCTACGAGCAGTACTTC. It encodes CASSSTGDIYEQYF.

This clone has just a few counts. The chain combines TRBV6-1 with TRBJ2-7; 9 positions agree with TRBD1. The germline V gene has CDR1 MNHNS and CDR2 SASEGT. CDR3 size: 14 residues. Trimming removed 1 base from V and 3 bases from J; junction bases left unmatched: 1. The CDR3 DNA is TGTGCCAGCAGTGAAGGGACAGGGGTCTACGAGCAGTACTTC. Its translation: CASSEGTGVYEQYF.

This chain connects TRBV7-2 to TRBJ2-5, with TRBD1 matching over 7 bases. Germline CDR1 SGHTA, CDR2 FQGNSA. This CDR3 comprises 13 residues. The J segment lost 2 bases and the V segment lost 6 bases, leaving 3 bases of the junction unmatched. The chain's CDR3 is CASRDRLQETQYF. The CDR3 DNA reads TGTGCCAGCAGGGACAGGTTACAAGAGACCCAGTACTTC.

The V and J genes are TRBV5-3 and TRBJ2-1, with TRBD2 identical over 10 bases. TRBV5-3 is reported as an ORF; its role is uncertain. V shed 0 bases, J shed 8 bases, and the junction held 8 bases outside the gene matches. The CDR3 length is 16 residues. The CDR3 nucleotides read TGTGCCAGAAGCTTGGTCCCTAGCGGGAGAGGGTATGAGCAGTTCTTC. Protein: CARSLVPSGRGYEQFF.

The chain uses TRBV23-1 and TRBJ2-1, with D perhaps matching TRBD2 (6 bases). TRBV23-1 is designated an ORF whose function remains uncertain. This CDR3 region has 17 residues. The ends were cut back, 3 bases at V and 0 bases at J, with 15 bases in the middle. CDR3 residues: CASSHPVAVSSYNEQFF. The CDR3 coding sequence is TGCGCCAGCAGTCACCCAGTAGCGGTGAGCTCCTACAATGAGCAGTTCTTC.

V gene TRBV2 combines with J gene TRBJ1-1; the match to TRBD1 covers 8 bases. The CDR3 consists of 15 residues. The germline gives CDR1 SNHLY, CDR2 FYNNEI. Losses at the gene ends were 6 bases for V and 1 base for J; bases not matched to a gene: 7. This chain's CDR3 is CASSDHDRGNTEAFF. The CDR3 coding sequence is TGTGCCAGCAGCGATCACGACAGGGGGAACACTGAAGCTTTCTTT.

The V call is TRBV6-5, the J call TRBJ2-7; the D gene is possibly TRBD1 (6 bases). Trimming took 3 bases from V and 4 from J, leaving 13 bases between them. This CDR3 is 14 amino acids long. Germline CDR1 reads MNHEY; CDR2 reads SVGAGI. The CDR3 DNA reads TGTGCCAGCAGTTATGGCACAGGGCAGTACGAGCAGTACTTC. It codes for CASSYGTGQYEQYF.

This clone was observed a handful of times. The genes are TRBV7-2 and TRBJ1-2; D gene uncertain. Germline V gene data show CDR1 as SGHTA and CDR2 as FQGNSA. The CDR3 has 13 residues. The germline V and J ends were trimmed by 5 bases and 4 bases, with 11 bases remaining between them. DNA of the CDR3: TGTGCCAGCAGCCCCGATCAGGTCTATGGCTACACCTTC. Translating it yields CASSPDQVYGYTF.